At least ten counts were recorded for the clone carrying this T cell receptor beta chain. As yet, its antigen is unknown. This sample stems from a study of T-cell reconstitution after alpha-beta-depleted transplantation in children. Study findings and constraints: About two months after transplant, alpha-beta T cells reportedly came from several hundred expanded graft clones. T cells produced anew were the main source of T-cell counts and diversity one year after transplant.

The length of the CDR3 is 13 residues. V gave up 0 bases and J gave up 7 bases; unmatched junction bases: 2. In germline, CDR1 is SGHAT, CDR2 FQNNGV. Unique molecular identifiers tagged the TCRbeta library. TCRdb passed the PCR reads through MiXCR, listing each CDR3 protein once. Found here are roughly 250,000 distinct CDR3 sequences, around 7.8% of them singletons; the top ten hold roughly 5.8%. This chain connects TRBV11-2 to TRBJ2-5; 7 bases agree with TRBD2. The TCR comes from a male patient younger than 18 who had a stem cell transplant for acute lymphoblastic leukemia, so the T cells may come from the graft donor. The specimen comprised PBMCs, mostly from graft donor cells, sampled 180 days after TCRalphabeta/CD19-depleted stem cell transplant. CDR3: CASSLDGGGTQYF. The CDR3 region has the DNA TGTGCCAGCAGCTTAGATGGGGGGGGGACCCAGTACTTC.